The rows below give T cell receptor beta chains drawn from one sample of a study of T cells in Graves' hyperthyroidism and ophthalmopathy. TCRdb reprocessed the multiplex PCR reads via MiXCR and lists one record per CDR3 protein. The sample lists about 600,000 distinct CDR3 sequences, approximately 16% occurring once. The specimen sequenced was blood. The origin of the receptors is a woman between 40 and 50 years old with Graves' ophthalmopathy. Each CDR3 is given with its conserved first and last residue. D genes are given only for firm matches. Some rows mark clone size as missing; the rest say once, few, many or name a class of expanded clone.

TRBD2 | many | TRBJ2-3 | TRBV7-2 | CASSLVFSGGTDTQYF | TGTGCCAGCAGCTTAGTTTTTAGCGGGGGCACAGATACGCAGTATTTT
TRBD2 | many | TRBJ2-3 | TRBV11-2 | CASSLPGGSGDTQYF | TGTGCCAGCAGCCTCCCCGGGGGTAGCGGGGATACGCAGTATTTT
- | - | TRBJ1-6 | TRBV19 | CASSIGGIYNSPLHF | TGTGCCAGTAGTATCGGAGGGATCTATAATTCACCCCTCCACTTT
TRBD2 | many | TRBJ2-1 | TRBV18 | CASSPFSGRAGEQFF | TGTGCCAGCTCACCGTTTAGCGGGAGGGCCGGTGAGCAGTTCTTC
- | few | TRBJ2-6 | TRBV29-1 | CRDPWAGPSGANVLTF | TGCAGAGACCCTTGGGCAGGCCCGTCTGGGGCCAACGTCCTGACTTTC
TRBD1 | - | TRBJ2-2 | TRBV20-1 | CSARPNRQGKGARTGELFF | TGCAGTGCTAGACCCAATCGACAGGGTAAAGGGGCTAGGACCGGGGAGCTGTTTTTT
- | once | TRBJ1-2 | TRBV19 | CASSMSNYGYTF | TGTGCCAGTAGTATGAGTAACTATGGCTACACCTTC
TRBD2 | many | TRBJ2-1 | TRBV7-9 | CASSLAPATSGSWNEQFF | TGTGCCAGCAGCTTAGCCCCTGCGACTAGCGGGAGCTGGAATGAGCAGTTCTTC
- | - | TRBJ2-7 | TRBV6-2/TRBV6-3 | CASSYTPGNEQYF | TGTGCCAGCAGTTATACCCCAGGAAACGAGCAGTACTTC
- | many | TRBJ2-1 | TRBV18 | CASQDGRPYNEQFF | TGTGCCAGCCAAGACGGCCGGCCGTACAATGAGCAGTTCTTC
- | few | TRBJ2-2 | TRBV12-3/TRBV12-4 | CASSSQGIRAGELFF | TGTGCCAGCAGTTCCCAGGGGATTAGGGCCGGGGAGCTGTTTTTT
- | - | TRBJ2-6 | TRBV2 | CASGGGGSGANVLTF | TGTGCCAGCGGGGGGGGCGGTTCTGGGGCCAACGTCCTGACTTTC
- | - | TRBJ1-4 | TRBV11-2 | CASSLSTRVVNEKLFF | TGTGCCAGCAGCCTATCGACGCGGGTAGTAAATGAAAAACTGTTTTTT
TRBD1 | - | TRBJ1-5 | TRBV7-8 | CASSLDRAFDRPQHF | TGTGCCAGCAGCTTGGACAGGGCGTTTGATCGGCCCCAGCATTTT
TRBD1 | many | TRBJ1-1 | TRBV3-1 | CASSQDGSGGWTEAFF | TGTGCCAGCAGCCAAGATGGTTCAGGGGGCTGGACTGAAGCTTTCTTT
TRBD2 | - | TRBJ2-3 | TRBV7-9 | CASSLPPGGSLGTDTQYF | TGTGCCAGCAGCTTACCCCCGGGGGGGTCGCTGGGGACAGATACGCAGTATTTT
- | many | TRBJ2-7 | TRBV28 | CASSLYGAFAYEQYF | TGTGCCAGCAGTTTATATGGGGCCTTCGCCTACGAGCAGTACTTC
- | - | TRBJ1-4 | TRBV7-9 | CASSLHLSRDFNEKLFF | TGTGCCAGCAGCCTACATCTCTCCAGGGACTTCAATGAAAAACTGTTTTTT
- | - | TRBJ1-6 | TRBV5-1 | CASSLGGVESGSYNSPLHF | TGCGCCAGCAGCTTGGGGGGAGTCGAGAGCGGCTCCTATAATTCACCCCTCCACTTT
- | few | TRBJ1-1 | TRBV27 | CASSPGHTNTEAFF | TGTGCCAGCAGCCCGGGACATACGAACACTGAAGCTTTCTTT
- | many | TRBJ1-1 | TRBV28 | CASRGPSTEAFF | TGTGCCAGCAGGGGTCCGAGCACTGAAGCTTTCTTT
- | - | TRBJ2-3 | TRBV6-1 | CASTKTLTDTQYF | TGTGCCAGCACTAAGACCCTCACAGATACGCAGTATTTT
- | many | TRBJ2-6 | TRBV2 | CASSIQGPGANVLTF | TGTGCCAGCAGTATACAGGGACCTGGGGCCAACGTCCTGACTTTC
- | many | TRBJ1-2 | TRBV30 | CAWSPGTRGYTF | TGTGCCTGGAGTCCCGGGACTCGTGGCTACACCTTC
- | many | TRBJ2-2 | TRBV2 | CASMSRNTGELFF | TGTGCCAGCATGAGCAGGAACACCGGGGAGCTGTTTTTT
TRBD1 | - | TRBJ2-7 | TRBV2 | CASNTGTGFYEQYF | TGTGCCAGCAATACCGGGACAGGGTTCTACGAGCAGTACTTC
- | many | TRBJ2-2 | TRBV5-1 | CASSFTSGIGELFF | TGCGCCAGCAGCTTTACTAGTGGGATCGGGGAGCTGTTTTTT
- | - | TRBJ1-1 | TRBV7-9 | CASSSPRGSNTEAFF | TGTGCCAGCAGCTCCCCCCGAGGGTCGAACACTGAAGCTTTCTTT
TRBD2 | - | TRBJ2-1 | TRBV29-1 | CSVRTSGDNEQFF | TGCAGCGTCAGGACTAGCGGGGATAATGAGCAGTTCTTC